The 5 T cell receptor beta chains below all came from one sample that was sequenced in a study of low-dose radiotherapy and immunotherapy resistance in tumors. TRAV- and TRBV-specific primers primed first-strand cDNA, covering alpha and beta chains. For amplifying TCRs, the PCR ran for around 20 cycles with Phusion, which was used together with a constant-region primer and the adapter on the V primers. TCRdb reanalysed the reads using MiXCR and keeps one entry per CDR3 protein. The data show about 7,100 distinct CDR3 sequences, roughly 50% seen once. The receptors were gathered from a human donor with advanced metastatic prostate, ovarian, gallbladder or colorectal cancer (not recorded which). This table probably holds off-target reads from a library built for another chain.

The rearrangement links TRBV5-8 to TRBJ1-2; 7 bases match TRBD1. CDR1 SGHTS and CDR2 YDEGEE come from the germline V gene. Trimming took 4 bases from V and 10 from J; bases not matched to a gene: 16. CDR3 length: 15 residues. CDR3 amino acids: CASSPQTGIFADYTF. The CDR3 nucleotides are TGTGCCAGCAGCCCTCAGACAGGGATCTTCGCGGACTACACCTTC.

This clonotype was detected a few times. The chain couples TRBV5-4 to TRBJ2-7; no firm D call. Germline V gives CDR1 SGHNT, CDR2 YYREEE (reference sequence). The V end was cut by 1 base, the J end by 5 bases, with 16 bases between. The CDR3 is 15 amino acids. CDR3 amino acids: CASSLPRVGSHEQYF. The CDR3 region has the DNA TGTGCCAGCAGCTTGCCCCGGGTAGGATCCCACGAGCAGTACTTC.

The CDR3 loop is CASSHTSGGRADTQYF. The CDR3 coding sequence is TGTGCCAGCAGCCATACTAGCGGCGGAAGAGCAGATACGCAGTATTTT. The chain combines TRBV5-4 with TRBJ2-3; 8 positions agree with TRBD2. This CDR3 region has 16 residues. Trimming removed 4 bases from V and 4 bases from J; junction bases left unmatched: 11. CDR1 is SGHNT, CDR2 YYREEE, per germline (reference sequence).

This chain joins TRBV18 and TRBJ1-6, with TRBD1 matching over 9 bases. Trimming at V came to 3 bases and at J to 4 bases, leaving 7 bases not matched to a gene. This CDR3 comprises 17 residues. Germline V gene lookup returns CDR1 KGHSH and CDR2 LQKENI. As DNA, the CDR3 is TGTGCCAGCTCACCGGACAGGGGAGGAGTATATAATTCACCCCTCCACTTT. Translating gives CASSPDRGGVYNSPLHF.

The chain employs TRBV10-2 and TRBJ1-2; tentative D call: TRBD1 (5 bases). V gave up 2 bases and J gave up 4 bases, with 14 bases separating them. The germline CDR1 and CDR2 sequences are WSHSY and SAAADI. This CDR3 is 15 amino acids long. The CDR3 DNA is TGCGCCAGCAGTGAGACGGGCAGGGAGTCCTATGGCTACACCTTC. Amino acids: CASSETGRESYGYTF.